This TCR beta chain was observed in a study of prognosis after radiotherapy for stage I lung cancer. About the research overall: Enrolled patients (approximately 13 men, several women) had a median age of roughly 77 years and an age range of roughly 50 to 85 years.

This clonotype was seen ten or more times. The authors amplified TCR beta CDR3 from genomic DNA using two-round multiplex PCR. Round-one PCR had primers specific to each TRBV and TRBJ gene. TCRdb processed the multiplex PCR reads anew with MiXCR; each CDR3 protein has one entry. In the table there are some 15,000 distinct CDR3 sequences, about 27% of which are singletons. J lost 8 bases, V lost 1 base, and 2 bases had no gene match. The CDR3 is 13 amino acids. CDR1 SGHDT and CDR2 YYEEEE come from the germline V gene. The sample in question was PBMCs, obtained before or after stereotactic body radiation therapy (not recorded which). This receptor was taken from a donor older than 45 with non-small cell lung cancer. This sequence joins TRBV5-6 and TRBJ1-4, with 7 bases fitting TRBD1. This CDR3 reads CASSLRRGEKLFF. The CDR3 coding sequence is TGTGCCAGCAGCTTGCGCAGGGGGGAAAAACTGTTTTTT.